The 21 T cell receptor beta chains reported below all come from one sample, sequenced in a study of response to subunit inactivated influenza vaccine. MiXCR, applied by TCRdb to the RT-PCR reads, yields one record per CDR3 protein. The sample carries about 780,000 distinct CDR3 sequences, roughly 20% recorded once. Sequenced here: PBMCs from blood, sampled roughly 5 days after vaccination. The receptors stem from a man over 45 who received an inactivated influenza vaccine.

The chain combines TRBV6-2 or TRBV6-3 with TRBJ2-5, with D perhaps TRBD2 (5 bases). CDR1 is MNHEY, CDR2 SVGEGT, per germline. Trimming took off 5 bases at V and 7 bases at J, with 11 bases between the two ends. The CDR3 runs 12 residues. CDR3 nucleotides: TGTGCCAGCAGTGGACCGGGGAGGACCCAGTACTTC. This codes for CASSGPGRTQYF.

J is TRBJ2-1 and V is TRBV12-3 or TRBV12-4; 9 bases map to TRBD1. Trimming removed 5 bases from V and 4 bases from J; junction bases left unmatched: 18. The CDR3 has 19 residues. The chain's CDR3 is CASSPNYSLGTGLYNEQFF. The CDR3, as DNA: TGTGCCAGCAGTCCCAATTACAGTCTCGGGACAGGGTTGTACAATGAGCAGTTCTTC.

The CDR3 reads CASKGRSGQSFYGYTF. DNA of the CDR3: TGTGCCAGCAAGGGGAGGTCAGGGCAATCCTTCTATGGCTACACCTTC. The V gene is TRBV6-1, the J gene TRBJ1-2; D may be TRBD1 (5 bases). V was cut by 7 bases and J by 4 bases, with 22 bases left in between. Germline CDR1 is MNHNS and CDR2 is SASEGT. CDR3 size: 16 residues.

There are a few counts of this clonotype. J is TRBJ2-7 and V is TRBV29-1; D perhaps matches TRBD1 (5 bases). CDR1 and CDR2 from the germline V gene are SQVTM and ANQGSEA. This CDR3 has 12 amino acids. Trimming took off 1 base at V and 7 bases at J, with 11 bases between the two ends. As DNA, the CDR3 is TGCAGCGTTGAAGTAGCCAGGGTGGAGCAGTACTTC. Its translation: CSVEVARVEQYF.

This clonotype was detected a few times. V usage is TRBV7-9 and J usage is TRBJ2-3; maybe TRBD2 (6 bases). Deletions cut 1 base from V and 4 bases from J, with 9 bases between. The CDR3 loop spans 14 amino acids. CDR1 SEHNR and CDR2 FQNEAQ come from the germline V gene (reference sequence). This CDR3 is CASSLVAGSDTQYF. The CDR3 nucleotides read TGTGCCAGCAGCTTAGTGGCGGGGTCAGATACGCAGTATTTT.

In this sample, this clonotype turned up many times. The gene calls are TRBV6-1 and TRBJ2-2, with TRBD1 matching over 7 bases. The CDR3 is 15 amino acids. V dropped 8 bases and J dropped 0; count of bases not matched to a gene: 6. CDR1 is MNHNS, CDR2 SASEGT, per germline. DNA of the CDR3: TGTGCCAGCCTAACAGGGGCCGCGAACACCGGGGAGCTGTTTTTT. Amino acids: CASLTGAANTGELFF.

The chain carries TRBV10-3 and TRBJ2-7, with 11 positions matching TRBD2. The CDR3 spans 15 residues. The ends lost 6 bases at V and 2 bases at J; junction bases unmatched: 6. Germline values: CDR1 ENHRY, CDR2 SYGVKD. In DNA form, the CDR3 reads TGTGCCATCAGATCGGGACTAGCGGCCCCCTACGAGCAGTACTTC. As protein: CAIRSGLAAPYEQYF.

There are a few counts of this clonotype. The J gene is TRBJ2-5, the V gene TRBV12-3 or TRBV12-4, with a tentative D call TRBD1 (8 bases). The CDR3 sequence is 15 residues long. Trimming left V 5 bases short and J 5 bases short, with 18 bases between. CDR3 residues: CASSGTRGRGETQYF. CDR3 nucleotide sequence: TGTGCCAGCAGTGGAACCAGGGGGCGGGGGGAGACCCAGTACTTC.

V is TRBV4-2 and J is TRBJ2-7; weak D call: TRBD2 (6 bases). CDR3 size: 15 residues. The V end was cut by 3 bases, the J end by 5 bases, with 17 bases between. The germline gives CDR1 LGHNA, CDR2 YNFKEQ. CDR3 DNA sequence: TGTGCCAGCAGCCAGGGAGGAAGGCTGCAGGACGAGCAGTACTTC. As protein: CASSQGGRLQDEQYF.

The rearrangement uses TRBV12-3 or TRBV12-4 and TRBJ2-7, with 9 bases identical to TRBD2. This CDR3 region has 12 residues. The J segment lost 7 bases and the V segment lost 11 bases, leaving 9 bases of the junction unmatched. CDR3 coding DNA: TGTGCCGTAGAGCGGGGGGCAGGGGAGCAGTACTTC. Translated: CAVERGAGEQYF.

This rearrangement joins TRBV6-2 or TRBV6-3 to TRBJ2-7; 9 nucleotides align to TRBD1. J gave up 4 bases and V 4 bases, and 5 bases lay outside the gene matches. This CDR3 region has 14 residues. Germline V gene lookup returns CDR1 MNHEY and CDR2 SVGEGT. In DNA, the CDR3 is TGTGCCAGCAGTTTACTACAGGGGGCTTACGAGCAGTACTTC. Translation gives CASSLLQGAYEQYF.

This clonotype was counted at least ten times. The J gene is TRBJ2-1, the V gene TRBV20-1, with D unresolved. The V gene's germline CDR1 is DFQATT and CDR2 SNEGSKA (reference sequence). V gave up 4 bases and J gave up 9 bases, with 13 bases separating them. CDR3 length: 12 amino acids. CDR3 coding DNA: TGCAGTGCTAACCCGGGTGGACCTGAGCAGTTCTTC. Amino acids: CSANPGGPEQFF.

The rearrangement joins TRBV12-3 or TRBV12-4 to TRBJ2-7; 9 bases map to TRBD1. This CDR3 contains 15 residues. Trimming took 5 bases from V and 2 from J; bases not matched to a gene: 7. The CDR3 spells CASSPQWDRAYEQYF. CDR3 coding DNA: TGTGCCAGCAGTCCCCAGTGGGACAGGGCCTACGAGCAGTACTTC.

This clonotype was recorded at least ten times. The CDR3 reads CSVKGQGLYEQYF. The CDR3 DNA sequence: TGCAGCGTTAAAGGACAGGGACTCTACGAGCAGTACTTC. This chain connects TRBV29-1 to TRBJ2-7; 8 bases are shared with TRBD1. The junction had 6 bases not matched to a gene; V was cut back by 5 bases and J by 3 bases. This CDR3 region has 13 residues. Germline-derived CDR1 and CDR2 are SQVTM and ANQGSEA.

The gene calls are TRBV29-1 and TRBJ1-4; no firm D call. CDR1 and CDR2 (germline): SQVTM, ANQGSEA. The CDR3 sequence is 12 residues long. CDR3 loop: CTAAATNEKLFF. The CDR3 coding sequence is TGCACGGCGGCGGCAACTAATGAAAAACTGTTTTTT.

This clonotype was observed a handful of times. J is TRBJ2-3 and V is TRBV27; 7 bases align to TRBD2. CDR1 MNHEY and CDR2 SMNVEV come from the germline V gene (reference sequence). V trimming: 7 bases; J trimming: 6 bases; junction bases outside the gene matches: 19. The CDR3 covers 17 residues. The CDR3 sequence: CASMERGGSTHWDTQYF. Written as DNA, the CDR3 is TGTGCCAGCATGGAGAGGGGCGGGAGCACCCATTGGGATACGCAGTATTTT.

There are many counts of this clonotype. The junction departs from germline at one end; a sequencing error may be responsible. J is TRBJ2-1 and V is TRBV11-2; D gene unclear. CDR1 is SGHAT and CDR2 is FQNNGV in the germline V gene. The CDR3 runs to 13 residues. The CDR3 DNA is TGTGCCAGCAGTTTAGCCAACTACAATGAGCAGTTCTTC. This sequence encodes CASSLANYNEQFF.

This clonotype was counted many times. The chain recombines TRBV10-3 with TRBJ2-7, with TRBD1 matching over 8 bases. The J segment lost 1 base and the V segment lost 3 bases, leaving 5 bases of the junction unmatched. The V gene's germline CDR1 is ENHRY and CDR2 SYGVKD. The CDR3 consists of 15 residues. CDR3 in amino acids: CAISESWTGSYEQYF. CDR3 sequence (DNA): TGTGCCATCAGTGAAAGTTGGACAGGGTCCTACGAGCAGTACTTC.

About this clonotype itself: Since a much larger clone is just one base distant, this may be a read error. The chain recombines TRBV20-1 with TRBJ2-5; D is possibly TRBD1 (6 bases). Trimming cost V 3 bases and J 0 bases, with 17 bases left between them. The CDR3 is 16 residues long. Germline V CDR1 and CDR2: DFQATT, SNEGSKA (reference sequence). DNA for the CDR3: TGCAGTGCTAGTCTTACAGGGAGTCTATACCAAGAGACCCAGTACTTC. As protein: CSASLTGSLYQETQYF.

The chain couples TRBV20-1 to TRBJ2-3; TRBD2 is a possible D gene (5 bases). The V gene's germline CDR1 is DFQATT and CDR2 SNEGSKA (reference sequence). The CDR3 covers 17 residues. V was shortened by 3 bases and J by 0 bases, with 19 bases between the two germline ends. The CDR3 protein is CSASSLAVRTSTDTQYF. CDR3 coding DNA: TGCAGTGCTAGTAGTCTGGCAGTTCGGACTAGCACAGATACGCAGTATTTT.

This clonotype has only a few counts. The CDR3 loop is CASSTFRRAEQFF. CDR3 nucleotides: TGTGCCAGCAGCACCTTCCGACGGGCCGAGCAGTTCTTC. The chain recombines TRBV7-2 with TRBJ2-1, with D unclear. The CDR3 contains 13 residues. Germline assignment: CDR1 SGHTA and CDR2 FQGNSA. The V end was cut by 5 bases, the J end by 10 bases, with 15 bases between.